This T cell receptor beta chain was found in a study of T-cell memory formation after mild COVID-19. Points from the study as a whole: Researchers could not confirm that second-wave clones peaking on day 37 targeted SARS-CoV-2. CM and EM subsets held most contracting CD4+ clones; EMRA held CD8+ ones.

The CDR3 extends over 13 amino acids. Germline CDR1 MNHEY, CDR2 SMNVEV (reference sequence). The germline V and J ends were trimmed by 2 bases and 3 bases, with 8 bases remaining between them. This clonotype was recorded many times. Its specificity is not known. Barcoded TCR alpha and TCR beta cDNA libraries with UMIs came from 5'RACE using constant-segment primers. TCRdb redid the calling of the 5' RACE reads with MiXCR, one entry per CDR3 protein. Of approximately 16,000 distinct CDR3 sequences listed, approximately 20% are singletons. Source material: PBMCs or a T cell subset sorted from them (not recorded which). The chain couples TRBV27 to TRBJ2-7; D is perhaps TRBD1 (5 bases). This receptor was identified in a man aged 18 to 35 who had mild COVID-19 (a few samples of this study predate the infection). Cell type and time point are not known. The CDR3: CASSLGQLYEQYF. DNA of the CDR3: TGTGCCAGCAGTTTAGGACAACTCTACGAGCAGTACTTC.